This T cell receptor (beta chain) was sequenced during a study of cytomegalovirus exposure and HLA in healthy donors. With 60 Vbeta and 13 Jbeta primers, the PCR was carried out. Assay used: immunoSEQ multiplex PCR; TCRdb lists only in-frame clones, some missing. This sample has fewer than 250,000 clones, with 60% to 80% found just once. The origin of this receptor is a male donor in good health and CMV-seronegative. What was sequenced was PBMCs.

The CDR3 DNA reads TGCAGCGTTGCCGGGACACCTAAAGGACCCCAGCATTTT. This encodes CSVAGTPKGPQHF. V usage is TRBV29-1 and J usage is TRBJ1-5, with D perhaps TRBD1 (6 bases). Germline CDR1 reads SQVTM; CDR2 reads ANQGSEA. The CDR3 is 13 residues long. V was shortened by 4 bases and J by 10 bases, with 17 bases between the two germline ends.